A single sample is the source of the 10 T cell receptor beta chains below, sequenced in a study of post-analysis software for immune sequencing data. Overall study results and limits: Relative to controls, patients had five TRBV segments at higher frequency, with TRBV5-6, TRBV5-1 and TRBV20-1 among these.

Prepared libraries of TCR beta cDNA carried unique molecular identifiers. MiXCR, run by TCRdb on the PCR reads, gives a single entry per CDR3 protein. This repertoire shows some 700,000 distinct CDR3 sequences, roughly three fifths found once; its top ten account for roughly 12%. Their antigens are not known. Material: blood. The receptors were sampled from a girl aged 2-9 years with multiple sclerosis.

V gene TRBV20-1 combines with J gene TRBJ2-1; TRBD2 aligns across 15 bases. Germline loops: CDR1 DFQATT, CDR2 SNEGSKA (reference sequence). The CDR3 has 17 amino acids. Trimming cost V 5 bases and J 0 bases; bases outside gene matches: 5. The CDR3: CSAGLAGGPSSYNEQFF. The CDR3 DNA reads as TGCAGTGCTGGACTAGCGGGAGGGCCTAGCTCCTACAATGAGCAGTTCTTC.

The chain uses TRBV7-9 and TRBJ2-7, with TRBD1 identical over 8 bases. This CDR3 has 15 residues. Germline CDR1 SEHNR, CDR2 FQNEAQ (reference sequence). Trimming took 4 bases from V and 4 from J; bases not matched to a gene: 9. The DNA for the CDR3 is TGTGCCAGCAGCTCCTCTCCGGGACAGGATTACGAGCAGTACTTC. Translated: CASSSSPGQDYEQYF.

This clonotype was seen more than once but under ten times. This chain joins TRBV10-3 and TRBJ2-1; possible D gene TRBD2, 6 bases. V was shortened by 5 bases and J by 5 bases, with 25 bases between the two germline ends. The CDR3 consists of 18 residues. Germline values: CDR1 ENHRY, CDR2 SYGVKD. The CDR3 nucleotides are TGTGCCATCAGTCCCACCTCTCTTAGCGGCACCTCTGACAATGAGCAGTTCTTC. Its translation is CAISPTSLSGTSDNEQFF.

The rearrangement uses TRBV2 and TRBJ2-7; possible D gene TRBD2, 6 bases. The CDR3 totals 15 residues. Trimming removed 0 bases at V and 3 bases at J, with 12 bases between. Germline V gene sequence: CDR1 SNHLY, CDR2 FYNNEI. The chain's CDR3 is CASSEARGLNYEQYF. CDR3 nucleotide sequence: TGTGCCAGCAGTGAAGCGCGGGGCCTAAACTACGAGCAGTACTTC.

The chain links TRBV7-3 to TRBJ2-2; D perhaps matches TRBD1 (7 bases). CDR1 SGHTA and CDR2 FQGTGA come from the germline V gene. Between the trimmed V and J ends, which lost 6 bases and 4 bases, there was a span of 18 bases. This CDR3 spans 16 amino acids. For the CDR3, the DNA is TGTGCCAGCAGACGCGGGACAGCCCGCGCCACCGGGGAGCTGTTTTTT. It yields the protein CASRRGTARATGELFF. The variable domain in full, completed from reference TRBV7-3 and TRBJ2-2, reads GAGVSQTPSNKVTEKGKYVELRCDPISGHTALYWYRQSLGQGPEFLIYFQGTGAADDSGLPNDRFFAVRPEGSVSTLKIQRTERGDSAVYLCASRRGTARATGELFFGEGSRLTVL.

This rearrangement joins TRBV4-1 to TRBJ1-2, with 12 bases identical to TRBD1. Germline V gives CDR1 MGHRA, CDR2 YSYEKL. V was clipped by 2 bases and J by 8 bases; unmatched bases: 12. This CDR3 spans 17 amino acids. CDR3 loop: CASSQTPWDRGPIGYTF. CDR3 nucleotide sequence: TGCGCCAGCAGCCAAACCCCTTGGGACAGGGGGCCCATCGGCTACACCTTC.

This chain uses TRBV20-1 with TRBJ1-5; TRBD1 might be the D (5 bases). The CDR3 runs 14 residues. V was shortened by 6 bases and J by 2 bases, with 14 bases between the two germline ends. Germline V lookup: CDR1 DFQATT, CDR2 SNEGSKA (reference sequence). The CDR3 nucleotides read TGCAGTGCCCCTCCCCAGGGCCGCAATCAGCCCCAGCATTTT. Translating gives CSAPPQGRNQPQHF.

The chain carries TRBV19 and TRBJ2-7; TRBD1 or TRBD2 may be the D gene (5 bases each). The J call may be faulty, since TRBJ2-5 better matches the DNA end. This CDR3 is built from 16 residues. Per the germline V gene, CDR1 is LNHDA and CDR2 is SQIVND (reference sequence). CDR3 sequence reads: CASSMDKPFGGETQYF. CDR3 coding DNA: TGTGCCAGTAGTATGGACAAACCCTTCGGAGGAGAGACCCAGTACTTC.

The chain joins TRBV7-2 to TRBJ2-1; 13 bases fit TRBD2. CDR3 length: 18 residues. Looked up from germline, CDR1 is SGHTA and CDR2 is FQGNSA. The V and J ends lost 1 base and 4 bases, in that order; junction bases with no gene match: 7. CDR3 region: CASSLVGTSGIRYNEQFF. The CDR3 bases are TGTGCCAGCAGCTTAGTGGGGACTAGCGGGATTCGGTACAATGAGCAGTTCTTC.

J is TRBJ2-5 and V is TRBV9; possible D gene TRBD2, 5 bases. This CDR3 has 15 residues. Germline V CDR1 and CDR2: SGDLS, YYNGEE. With 0 bases removed from V and 2 bases from J, the gap between germline ends came to 11 bases. CDR3 bases: TGTGCCAGCAGCGTAGCTGCTAGCCGGCAAGAGACCCAGTACTTC. Protein sequence: CASSVAASRQETQYF.